The 18 T cell receptor beta chains given below trace back to one sample, sequenced in a study of T cell responses to AZD1222 COVID-19 vaccine. TCRdb's table, derived via immunoSEQ multiplex PCR, lists solely in-frame clones and lacks some. The sample lists some 110,000 clones, roughly 92% seen once, with around 1.8% in the top ten. The sample consisted of peripheral blood, taken on day 0 of AZD1222 vaccination. These receptor sequences come from an adult in good health.

The rearrangement links TRBV28 to TRBJ1-2, with no clear D. Germline CDR1 and CDR2: MDHEN and SYDVKM. The germline V and J ends were trimmed by 3 bases and 6 bases, with 14 bases remaining between them. This CDR3 region has 14 residues. The CDR3 sequence is CASSLVAGGDGYTF. Here the CDR3 DNA reads TGTGCCAGCAGTTTGGTAGCAGGAGGTGATGGCTACACCTTC.

The chain has TRBV7-2 and TRBJ2-5; TRBD2 agrees at 12 bases. V lost 5 bases, J lost 4 bases, and 8 bases stayed unmatched. Germline CDR1 and CDR2: SGHTA and FQGNSA. There are 16 residues in the CDR3. CDR3 in amino acids: CASSPASSGRAETQYF. For the CDR3, the DNA is TGTGCCAGCAGCCCCGCCTCTAGCGGGAGGGCAGAGACCCAGTACTTC.

The chain links TRBV5-4 to TRBJ2-7; perhaps TRBD1 as D (5 bases). V lost 2 bases and J lost 3, with 9 bases in between. The CDR3 is made up of 13 amino acids. Germline assignment: CDR1 SGHNT and CDR2 YYREEE (reference sequence). The CDR3: CASSLDRDYEQYF. The CDR3 DNA reads TGTGCCAGCAGCTTAGACAGAGACTACGAGCAGTACTTC.

In this sample, this clone turned up once. The chain links TRBV6-1 to TRBJ1-1; D ambiguous. V lost 2 bases, J lost 10 bases, and 11 bases lay in between. The CDR3 has 12 amino acids. The germline V gene encodes CDR1 MNHNS and CDR2 SASEGT. The CDR3 nucleotides are TGTGCCAGCAGTGAATCCGTCAAACTAGCTTTCTTT. As protein: CASSESVKLAFF.

This sequence joins TRBV5-1 and TRBJ1-6; TRBD1 aligns across 9 bases. The germline CDR1 and CDR2 sequences are SGHRS and YFSETQ. Germline trimming cut 4 bases from V and 13 bases from J; bases unmatched to any gene: 9. The CDR3 consists of 14 residues. Written as DNA, the CDR3 is TGCGCCAGCAGCGAAACAGGGGGCTACAATCCCCTCCACTTT. Its protein product is CASSETGGYNPLHF.

The chain recombines TRBV15 with TRBJ1-3, with D hard to call. CDR1 LNHNV and CDR2 YYDKDF come from the germline V gene (reference sequence). V lost 2 bases and J 2 bases, leaving 13 bases between the germline ends. The CDR3 length is 16 residues. CDR3 residues: CATSRPIDKPGNTIYF. The CDR3 DNA sequence: TGTGCCACCAGCAGACCTATCGACAAGCCTGGAAACACCATATATTTT. The full variable domain, with the rest looked up from reference TRBV15 and TRBJ1-3, is DAMVIQNPRYQVTQFGKPVTLSCSQTLNHNVMYWYQQKSSQAPKLLFHYYDKDFNNEADTPDNFQSRRPNTSFCFLDIRSPGLGDTAMYLCATSRPIDKPGNTIYFGEGSWLTVV.

The chain combines TRBV3-1 (or the pseudogene TRBV3-2) with TRBJ2-7; 7 bases map to TRBD2. The CDR3 covers 15 residues. Germline V gene data show CDR1 as LGHDT and CDR2 as YNNKEL (reference sequence). V shed 5 bases, J shed 0 bases, and the junction held 7 bases outside the gene matches. CDR3 bases: TGTGCCAGCAGCTCGGGGGGTCTTAGCTCCTACGAGCAGTACTTC. Translated: CASSSGGLSSYEQYF.

In nucleotides, the CDR3 is TGTGCCAGCAGCTTAGAAGCTAGCTTGGGCACCGGGGAGCTGTTTTTT. Amino acid sequence: CASSLEASLGTGELFF. The chain uses TRBV7-6 and TRBJ2-2; D possibly corresponds to TRBD2 (5 bases). CDR3 size: 16 residues. Germline V gene data show CDR1 as SGHVS and CDR2 as FNYEAQ. V was shortened by 1 base and J by 4 bases, with 13 bases between the two germline ends.

The CDR3 DNA reads TGTGCCAGCAGCCCACAAGAGGGACAGAATTCACCCCTCCACTTT. Encoded protein: CASSPQEGQNSPLHF. The chain uses TRBV7-9 and TRBJ1-6, with 7 bases matching TRBD1. The CDR3 is made up of 15 amino acids. V was clipped by 5 bases and J by 7 bases; unmatched bases: 8. Germline lookup yields CDR1 SEHNR and CDR2 FQNEAQ (reference sequence).

The chain is built from TRBV3-1 (or the pseudogene TRBV3-2) and TRBJ1-3; D unclear. CDR1 and CDR2 (germline): LGHDT, YNNKEL (reference sequence). CDR3 length: 12 amino acids. With 4 bases removed from V and 4 bases from J, the gap between germline ends came to 5 bases. CDR3 loop: CASSLIGNTIYF. In nucleotides, the CDR3 is TGTGCCAGCAGCCTAATAGGAAACACCATATATTTT.

V gene TRBV30 combines with J gene TRBJ1-4, with D unresolved. With 2 bases removed from V and 6 bases from J, the gap between germline ends came to 13 bases. This CDR3 has 14 amino acids. CDR1 and CDR2 (germline): GTSNPN, SVGIG (reference sequence). The CDR3 coding sequence is TGTGCCTGGAGTTCTGACATTTGGGATGAAAAACTGTTTTTT. Translated: CAWSSDIWDEKLFF.

A note on this clone: No conserved phenylalanine or tryptophan is present at the end of the CDR3, so a read error is the likely explanation. The DNA is omitted, as the CDR3 cannot be located on it reliably, and the CDR3 follows TCRdb's listing. This chain joins TRBV28 and TRBJ1-2; TRBD1 is the table's D call, not checked against the DNA. The germline CDR1 and CDR2 sequences are MDHEN and SYDVKM. The length of the CDR3 is 12 amino acids, counting both ends. This CDR3 reads CASSAHWDIQGL.

CDR3 sequence reads: CASSERGVEKQYF. CDR3 nucleotide sequence: TGTGCCAGCAGTGAAAGGGGTGTGGAAAAGCAGTACTTC. The chain combines TRBV6-1 with TRBJ2-7; D may be TRBD1 (5 bases). This CDR3 has 13 residues. Germline CDR1 MNHNS, CDR2 SASEGT. Trimming shortened V by 2 bases and J by 8 bases, and 13 bases separated the two germline ends.

The chain carries TRBV15 and TRBJ1-2, with D tentatively TRBD1 (5 bases). This CDR3 has 15 amino acids. Deletions cut 0 bases from V and 5 bases from J, with 13 bases between. Per germline, CDR1 LNHNV and CDR2 YYDKDF (reference sequence). As DNA, the CDR3 is TGTGCCACCAGCAGAGATCGGGGCGCTCGGTATGGCTACACCTTC. Protein: CATSRDRGARYGYTF.

The chain is built from TRBV20-1 and TRBJ2-3; D ambiguous. The germline V gene encodes CDR1 DFQATT and CDR2 SNEGSKA (reference sequence). The CDR3 extends over 11 amino acids. V was cut by 7 bases and J by 0 bases, with 5 bases left in between. The CDR3 loop is CSVRSTDTQYF. DNA for the CDR3: TGCAGTGTCCGGAGCACAGATACGCAGTATTTT.

The rearrangement joins TRBV20-1 to TRBJ2-5; D remains ambiguous. The CDR3 sequence is 10 residues long. The germline V gene has CDR1 DFQATT and CDR2 SNEGSKA (reference sequence). V gave up 6 bases and J gave up 1 base, with 3 bases separating them. CDR3 loop: CSALQETQYF. The CDR3 DNA follows: TGCAGTGCCCTCCAAGAGACCCAGTACTTC.

Here the CDR3 reads CASSTTGGPNTEAFF. The CDR3 bases are TGTGCCAGTAGCACGACAGGGGGCCCGAACACTGAAGCTTTCTTT. The rearrangement links TRBV19 to TRBJ1-1; 10 bases agree with TRBD1. Trimming removed 6 bases from V and 1 base from J; junction bases left unmatched: 5. The V gene's germline CDR1 is LNHDA and CDR2 SQIVND (reference sequence). The CDR3 length is 15 residues.

The rearrangement joins TRBV5-4 to TRBJ2-1, with TRBD1 matching over 8 bases. Germline CDR1 and CDR2: SGHNT and YYREEE (reference sequence). The J segment lost 3 bases and the V segment lost 2 bases, leaving 1 base of the junction unmatched. The CDR3 runs to 14 residues. This CDR3 is CASSFDRGYNEQFF. CDR3 nucleotides: TGTGCCAGCAGCTTCGACAGGGGCTACAATGAGCAGTTCTTC.